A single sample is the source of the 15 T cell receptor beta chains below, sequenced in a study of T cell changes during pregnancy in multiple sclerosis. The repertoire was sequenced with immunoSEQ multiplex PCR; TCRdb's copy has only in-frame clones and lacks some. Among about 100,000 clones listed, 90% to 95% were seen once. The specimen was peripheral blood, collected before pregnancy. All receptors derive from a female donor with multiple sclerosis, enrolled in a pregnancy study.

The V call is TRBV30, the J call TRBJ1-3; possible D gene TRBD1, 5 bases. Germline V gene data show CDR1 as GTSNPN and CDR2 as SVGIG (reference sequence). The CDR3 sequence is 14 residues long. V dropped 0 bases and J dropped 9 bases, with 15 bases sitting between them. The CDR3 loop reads CAWSVGQTAATIYF. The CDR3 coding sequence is TGTGCCTGGAGTGTCGGACAAACTGCGGCCACCATATATTTT.

The CDR3 bases are TGTGCCAGCAGCCCGAGACAGGGGAACAATCAGCCCCAGCATTTT. Its protein is CASSPRQGNNQPQHF. The genes are TRBV5-5 and TRBJ1-5; TRBD1 aligns across 8 bases. Looked up from germline, CDR1 is SGHKS and CDR2 is YYEKEE (reference sequence). CDR3 size: 15 residues. V lost 4 bases to trimming and J lost 3 bases; unmatched junction nucleotides: 6.

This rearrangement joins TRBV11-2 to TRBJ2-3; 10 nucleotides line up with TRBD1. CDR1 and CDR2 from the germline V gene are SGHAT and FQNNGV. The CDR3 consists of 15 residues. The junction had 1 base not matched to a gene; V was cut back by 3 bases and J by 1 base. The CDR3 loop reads CASSFGQGGTDTQYF. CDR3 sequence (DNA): TGTGCCAGCAGCTTTGGACAGGGGGGCACAGATACGCAGTATTTT.

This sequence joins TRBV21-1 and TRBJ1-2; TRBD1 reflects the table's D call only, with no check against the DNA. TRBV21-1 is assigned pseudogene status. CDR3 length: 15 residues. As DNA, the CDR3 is TGTGCCAGCCCTTACCGGGACAGGACGGGCTATGGCTACACCTTC. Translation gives CASPYRDRTGYGYTF.

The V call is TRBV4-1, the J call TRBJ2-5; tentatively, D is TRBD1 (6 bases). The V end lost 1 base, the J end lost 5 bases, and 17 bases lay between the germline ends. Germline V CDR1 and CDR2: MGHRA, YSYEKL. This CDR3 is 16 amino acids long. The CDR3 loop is CASSQGQGPLGETQYF. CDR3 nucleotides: TGCGCCAGCAGCCAAGGTCAGGGGCCCCTAGGGGAGACCCAGTACTTC.

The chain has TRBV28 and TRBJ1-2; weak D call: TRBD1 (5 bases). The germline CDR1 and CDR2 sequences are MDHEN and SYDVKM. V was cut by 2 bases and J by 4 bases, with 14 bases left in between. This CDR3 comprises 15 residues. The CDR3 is CASSLSFDRIYGYTF. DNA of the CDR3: TGTGCCAGCAGTTTAAGCTTCGACAGAATCTATGGCTACACCTTC.

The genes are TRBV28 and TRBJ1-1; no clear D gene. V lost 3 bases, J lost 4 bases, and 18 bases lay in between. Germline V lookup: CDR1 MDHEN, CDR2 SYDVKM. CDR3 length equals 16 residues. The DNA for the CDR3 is TGTGCCAGCAGTTTCTCAAAACACACGGGGAGCACTGAAGCTTTCTTT. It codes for CASSFSKHTGSTEAFF.

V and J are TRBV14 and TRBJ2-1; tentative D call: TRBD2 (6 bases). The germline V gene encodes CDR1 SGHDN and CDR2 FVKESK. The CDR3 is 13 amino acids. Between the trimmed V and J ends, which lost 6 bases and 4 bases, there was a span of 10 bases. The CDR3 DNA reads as TGTGCCAGCAGTCAGGGACTTTACAATGAGCAGTTCTTC. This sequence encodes CASSQGLYNEQFF.

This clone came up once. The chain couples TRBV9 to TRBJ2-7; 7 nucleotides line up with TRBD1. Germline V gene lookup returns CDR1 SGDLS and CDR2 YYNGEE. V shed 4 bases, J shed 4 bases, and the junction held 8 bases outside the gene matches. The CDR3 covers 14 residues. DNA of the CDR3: TGTGCCAGCAGCCCCCGACAGGGTGTTTACGAGCAGTACTTC. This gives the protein CASSPRQGVYEQYF.

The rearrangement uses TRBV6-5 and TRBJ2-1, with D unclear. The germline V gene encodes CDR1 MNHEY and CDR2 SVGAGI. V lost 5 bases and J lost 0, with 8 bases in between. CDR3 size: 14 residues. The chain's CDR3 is CASSPLSSYNEQFF. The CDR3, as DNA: TGTGCCAGCAGTCCCCTGAGCTCCTACAATGAGCAGTTCTTC.

The CDR3 region has the DNA TGTGCCAGCAGCCTACAGGGGGGACCTCTTGGGGCCAACGTCCTGACTTTC. This translates into CASSLQGGPLGANVLTF. V is TRBV5-6 and J is TRBJ2-6, with TRBD1 matching over 8 bases. Germline V CDR1 and CDR2: SGHDT, YYEEEE. The trim removed 4 bases at V and 3 bases at J, leaving 9 bases unmatched. CDR3 size: 17 residues.

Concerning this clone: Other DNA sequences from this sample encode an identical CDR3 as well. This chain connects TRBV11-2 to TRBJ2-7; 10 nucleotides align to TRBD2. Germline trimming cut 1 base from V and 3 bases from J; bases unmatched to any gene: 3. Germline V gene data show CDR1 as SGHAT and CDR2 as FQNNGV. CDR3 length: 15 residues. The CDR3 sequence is CASSLGASGSYEQYF. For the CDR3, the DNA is TGTGCCAGCAGCTTAGGGGCTAGCGGGAGCTACGAGCAGTACTTC. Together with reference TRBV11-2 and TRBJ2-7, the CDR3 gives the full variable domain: EAGVAQSPRYKIIEKRQSVAFWCNPISGHATLYWYQQILGQGPKLLIQFQNNGVVDDSQLPKDRFSAERLKGVDSTLKIQPAKLEDSAVYLCASSLGASGSYEQYFGPGTRLTVT.

The CDR3 nucleotides are TGTGCCAGCAGCCCCGGAGGGGCGCCGAGAGGCTACACCTTC. Translation: CASSPGGAPRGYTF. The chain couples TRBV6-4 to TRBJ1-2; D is possibly TRBD1 (5 bases). The V end was cut by 6 bases, the J end by 8 bases, with 19 bases between. Germline CDR1 reads MRHNA; CDR2 reads SNTAGT. The CDR3 has 14 amino acids.

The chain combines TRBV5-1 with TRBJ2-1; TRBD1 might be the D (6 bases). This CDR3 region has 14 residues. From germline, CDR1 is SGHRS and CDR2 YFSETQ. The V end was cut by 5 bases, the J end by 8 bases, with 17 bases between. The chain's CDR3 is CASRGWTAVDEQFF. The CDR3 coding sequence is TGCGCCAGCAGGGGGTGGACAGCCGTCGATGAGCAGTTCTTC.

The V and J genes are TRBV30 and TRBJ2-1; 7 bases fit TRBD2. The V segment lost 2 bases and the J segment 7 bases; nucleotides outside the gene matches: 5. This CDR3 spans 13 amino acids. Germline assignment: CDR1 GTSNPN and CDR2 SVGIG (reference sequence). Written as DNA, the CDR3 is TGTGCCTGGAGTTCACTAGCGTTGAATGAGCAGTTCTTC. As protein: CAWSSLALNEQFF.